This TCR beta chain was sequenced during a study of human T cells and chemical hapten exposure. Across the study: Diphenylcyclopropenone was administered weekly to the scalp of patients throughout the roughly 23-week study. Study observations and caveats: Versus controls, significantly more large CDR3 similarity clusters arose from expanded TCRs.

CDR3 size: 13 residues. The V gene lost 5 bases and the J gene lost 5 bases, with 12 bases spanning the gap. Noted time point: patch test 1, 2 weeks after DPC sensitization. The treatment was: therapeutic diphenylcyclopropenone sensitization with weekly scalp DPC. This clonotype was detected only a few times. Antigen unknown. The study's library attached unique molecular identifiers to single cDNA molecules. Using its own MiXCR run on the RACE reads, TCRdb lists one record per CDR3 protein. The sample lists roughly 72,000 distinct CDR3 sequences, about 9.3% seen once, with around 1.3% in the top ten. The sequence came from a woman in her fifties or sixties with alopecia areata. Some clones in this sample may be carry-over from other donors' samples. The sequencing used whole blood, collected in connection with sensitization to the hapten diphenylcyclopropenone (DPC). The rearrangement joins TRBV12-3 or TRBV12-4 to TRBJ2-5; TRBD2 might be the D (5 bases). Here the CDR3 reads CASSPGRVETQYF. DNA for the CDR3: TGTGCCAGCAGTCCGGGGAGAGTGGAGACCCAGTACTTC.